The text below deals with one TCR beta chain. The target of this receptor is not known. No qualities accompany the bases; no much larger clone lies one base away. The sample is drawn from a study of T cell repertoires in aging, cancer and after chemotherapy (dated by TCRdb to about 2019). Notes on the research overall: Donors spanned six age groups from 30 or younger to 70 or older, with at least three individuals per group. The cohort comprised around 220 cancer patients, 94 with hematological and 110 to 140 with solid cancers, plus 95 healthy donors as a reference group. To look at immunoaging and at how T cells reconstitute after chemotherapy, the study profiled TCR beta repertoires in peripheral blood from both healthy donors and cancer patients. Control TCR repertoires from healthy donors were recorded over several months to years, and clear clonal overlap was observed across re-sampling. In total, the full dataset held about 8.8 million TCR reads.

Genomic DNA extracted from peripheral blood, rather than sorted cells or RNA, was used as the source for amplification of TCR beta rearrangements. What the work shows at the level of the full study, not this receptor alone: According to the authors, the repertoire data do not allow conclusions to be drawn about immunological memory after chemotherapy. Significantly lower blood TCR diversity and higher clonality were observed in untreated patients with hematological or solid cancers than in age-matched healthy donors. In healthy donors, the decline in TCR diversity with age was mainly due to loss of richness, whereas in cancer patients loss of evenness also played a role. In both cancer cohorts, median generation probability rose over the chemotherapy interval, which suggests that the repertoire was reconstituted through rebound thymic output.

Trimming removed 0 bases from V and 5 bases from J, leaving 11 bases between the germline ends. From a lookup of the germline V gene, CDR1 and CDR2 are MNHEY and SVGAGI. From its cysteine to its phenylalanine, the CDR3 spans 14 amino acids. Just the 42-base CDR3 DNA is kept, in frame starting at base 1. Rearranged TRB sequences spanning V, D and J segments were amplified by multiplex touch-down PCR using a mixed TRB-A/B primer pool. Illumina adapters and sample indices were attached to the amplicons in two consecutive PCR reactions using Phusion HS II polymerase. Amplicons were gel-purified with the NucleoSpin Gel and PCR Clean-up kit, then checked with Qubit and an Agilent 2100 Bioanalyzer. The libraries were sequenced on an Illumina MiSeq with 600-cycle, single-indexed, paired-end runs. Per the authors' processing: MiXCR versions 2.12 and 3.0.5 were used to process TRB sequences. Each unique CDR3 nucleotide sequence counted as one clone, and only productive sequences with at least two reads were retained. The repertoire metrics were Shannon diversity, evenness, clonality (calculated as one minus evenness), and diversity profiles parameterized by alpha from 0 to 5. Generation probabilities of clones in paired pre- and post-chemotherapy samples were computed with the IGoR algorithm. TCRdb cleaned the public reads at Q25 with fastp, built clones with MiXCR and kept in-frame beta chains. Rows with one shared CDR3 protein collapse into an entry with the most common genes and DNA. The V and J calls follow TCRdb's processing rather than the paper's. The sample table shows under 9,500 distinct CDR3 sequences, and 45% to 70% are seen once. The top ten hold 20% of the sample.

The sample comprised blood. The rearrangement combines TRBV6-5 with TRBJ2-7, with the identity of the D gene unclear. The TCR was taken from a human donor in good health. The encoded CDR3 is CASSYSFSRDEQYF. The DNA sequence is as follows: TGTGCCAGCAGTTACTCCTTCAGTCGCGACGAGCAGTACTTC.